This T cell receptor beta chain was recorded in a study of shared clonotypes between healthy human individuals. Whole-study context: Each donor had three CD4 naive, three CD4 memory, two CD8 naive and one CD8 memory plate. Study observations and caveats: In the sorted subsets, rarefaction showed sequencing was incomplete despite large depth. Few donors restricted represented genetic and exposure-history diversity.

There are 16 residues in the CDR3. In germline, CDR1 is LNHDA, CDR2 SQIVND (reference sequence). Losses at the gene ends were 7 bases for V and 7 bases for J; bases not matched to a gene: 15. The CD4+ fraction was divided into a CD45RA+ naive subset and a CD45RA-negative memory subset. Clones were read by immunoSEQ multiplex PCR, and TCRdb kept only the in-frame ones, dropping some. The data hold hundreds of thousands of clones, with 90% to 97% observed a single time. In the case of this clone: Its antigen is as yet unknown.

This TCR derives from a woman in her twenties or thirties in good health. The chain has TRBV19 and TRBJ2-1; 8 bases fit TRBD1. The sequencing input was naive CD4+ T cells sorted from blood. Specified subset: CD45RA+ positively selected. In nucleotides, the CDR3 is TGTGCCAGTATTAGGGCCCTGTCGACAGGGGAAAATGAGCAGTTCTTC. Its translation: CASIRALSTGENEQFF.